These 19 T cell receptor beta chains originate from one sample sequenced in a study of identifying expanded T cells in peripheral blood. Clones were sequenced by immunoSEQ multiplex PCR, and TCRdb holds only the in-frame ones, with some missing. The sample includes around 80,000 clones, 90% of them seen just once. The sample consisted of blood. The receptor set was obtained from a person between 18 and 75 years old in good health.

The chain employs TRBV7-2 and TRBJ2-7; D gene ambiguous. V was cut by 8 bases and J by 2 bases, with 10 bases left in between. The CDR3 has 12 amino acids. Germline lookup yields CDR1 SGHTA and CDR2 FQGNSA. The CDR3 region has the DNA TGTGCCAGCGGCACTTCAACCTACGAGCAGTACTTC. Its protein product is CASGTSTYEQYF.

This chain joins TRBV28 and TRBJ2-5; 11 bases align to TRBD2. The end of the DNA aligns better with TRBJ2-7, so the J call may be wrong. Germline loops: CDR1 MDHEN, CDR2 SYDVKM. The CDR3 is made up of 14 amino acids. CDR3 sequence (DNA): TGTGCCACCACTAGCGGGAGTGGGGCATACGAGCAGTACTTC. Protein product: CATTSGSGAYEQYF.

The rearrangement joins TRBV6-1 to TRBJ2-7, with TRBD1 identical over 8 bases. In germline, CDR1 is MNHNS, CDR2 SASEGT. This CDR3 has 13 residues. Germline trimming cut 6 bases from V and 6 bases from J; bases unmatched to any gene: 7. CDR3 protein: CASSEQGAIEQYF. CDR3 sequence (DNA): TGTGCCAGCAGCGAGCAGGGGGCTATCGAGCAGTACTTC.

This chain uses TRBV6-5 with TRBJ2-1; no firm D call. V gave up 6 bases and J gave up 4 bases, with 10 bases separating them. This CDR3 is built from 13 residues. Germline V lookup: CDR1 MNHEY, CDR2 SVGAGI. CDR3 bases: TGTGCCAGCAGATCCGACGAGTACAATGAGCAGTTCTTC. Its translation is CASRSDEYNEQFF.

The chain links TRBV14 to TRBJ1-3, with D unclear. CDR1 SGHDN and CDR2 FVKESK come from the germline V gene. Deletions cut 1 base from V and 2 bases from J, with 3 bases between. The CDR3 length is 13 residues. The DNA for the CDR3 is TGTGCCAGCAGCCAAGGCACTGGAAACACCATATATTTT. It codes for CASSQGTGNTIYF. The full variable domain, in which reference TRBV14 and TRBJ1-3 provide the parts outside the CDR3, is EAGVTQFPSHSVIEKGQTVTLRCDPISGHDNLYWYRRVMGKEIKFLLHFVKESKQDESGMPNNRFLAERTGGTYSTLKVQPAELEDSGVYFCASSQGTGNTIYFGEGSWLTVV.

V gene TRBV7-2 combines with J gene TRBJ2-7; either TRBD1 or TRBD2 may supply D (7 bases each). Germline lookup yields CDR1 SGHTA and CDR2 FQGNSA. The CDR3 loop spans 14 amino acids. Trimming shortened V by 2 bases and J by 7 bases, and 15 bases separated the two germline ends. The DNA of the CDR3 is TGTGCCAGCAGCTTATCCCGACAGGGAGGGGAGCAGTACTTC. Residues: CASSLSRQGGEQYF.

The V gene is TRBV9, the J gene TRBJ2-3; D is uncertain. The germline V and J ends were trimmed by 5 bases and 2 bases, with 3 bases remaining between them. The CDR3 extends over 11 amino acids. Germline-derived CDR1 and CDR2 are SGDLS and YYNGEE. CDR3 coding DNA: TGTGCCAGCAGTATCACAGATACGCAGTATTTT. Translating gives CASSITDTQYF.

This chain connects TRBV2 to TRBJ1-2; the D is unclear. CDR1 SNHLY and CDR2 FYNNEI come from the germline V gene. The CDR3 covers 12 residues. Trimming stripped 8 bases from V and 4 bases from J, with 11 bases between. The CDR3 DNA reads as TGTGCCAGCGGGGTTACGAGCTATGGCTACACCTTC. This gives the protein CASGVTSYGYTF.

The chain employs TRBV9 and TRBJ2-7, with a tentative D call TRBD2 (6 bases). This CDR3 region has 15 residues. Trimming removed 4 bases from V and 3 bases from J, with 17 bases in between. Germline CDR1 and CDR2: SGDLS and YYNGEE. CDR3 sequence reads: CASSPGPGEDYEQYF. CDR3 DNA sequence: TGTGCCAGCAGCCCCGGCCCGGGGGAGGACTACGAGCAGTACTTC.

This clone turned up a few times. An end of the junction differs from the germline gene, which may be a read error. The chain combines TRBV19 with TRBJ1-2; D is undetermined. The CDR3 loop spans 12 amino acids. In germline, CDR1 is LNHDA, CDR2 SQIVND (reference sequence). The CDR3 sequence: CASSDGKLRTRF. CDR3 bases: TGTGCCAGTAGCGACGGTAAACTCCGAACGAGGTTC.

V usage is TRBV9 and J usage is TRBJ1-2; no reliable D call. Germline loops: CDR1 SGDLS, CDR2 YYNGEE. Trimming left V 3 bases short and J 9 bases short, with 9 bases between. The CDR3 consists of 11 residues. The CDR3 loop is CASSARESYTF. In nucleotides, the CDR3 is TGTGCCAGCAGCGCAAGGGAGAGCTACACCTTC.

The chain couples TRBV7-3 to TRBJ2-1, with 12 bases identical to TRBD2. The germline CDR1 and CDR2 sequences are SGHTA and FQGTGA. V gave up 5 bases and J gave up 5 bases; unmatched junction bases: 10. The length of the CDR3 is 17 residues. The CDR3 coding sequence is TGTGCCAGCAGCGTGACTAGCGGGAGTTGGTTGGACAATGAGCAGTTCTTC. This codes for CASSVTSGSWLDNEQFF.

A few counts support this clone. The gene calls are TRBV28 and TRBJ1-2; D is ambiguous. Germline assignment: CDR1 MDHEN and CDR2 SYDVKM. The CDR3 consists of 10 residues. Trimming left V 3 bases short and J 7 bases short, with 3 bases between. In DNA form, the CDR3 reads TGTGCCAGCAGTTTGGGTGGCTACACCTTC. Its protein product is CASSLGGYTF.

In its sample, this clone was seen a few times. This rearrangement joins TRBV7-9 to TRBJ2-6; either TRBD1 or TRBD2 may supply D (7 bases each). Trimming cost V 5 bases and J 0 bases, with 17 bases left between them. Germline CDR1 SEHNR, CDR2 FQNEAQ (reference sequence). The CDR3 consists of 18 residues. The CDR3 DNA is TGTGCCAGCAGCCCCCGGGGGGACAGATTCTCTGGGGCCAACGTCCTGACTTTC. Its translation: CASSPRGDRFSGANVLTF.

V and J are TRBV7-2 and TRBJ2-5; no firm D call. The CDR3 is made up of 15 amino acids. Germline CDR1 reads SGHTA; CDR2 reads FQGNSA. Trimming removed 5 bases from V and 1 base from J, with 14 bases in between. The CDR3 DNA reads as TGTGCCAGCAGCCCGCAAAATTCGGCCCAAGAGACCCAGTACTTC. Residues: CASSPQNSAQETQYF.

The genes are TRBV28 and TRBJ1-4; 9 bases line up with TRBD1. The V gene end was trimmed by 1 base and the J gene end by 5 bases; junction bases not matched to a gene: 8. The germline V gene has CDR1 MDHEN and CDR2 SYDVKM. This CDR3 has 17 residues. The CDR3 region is CASSLSGTGIINEKLFF. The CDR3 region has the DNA TGTGCCAGCAGTTTATCGGGGACAGGGATTATCAATGAAAAACTGTTTTTT. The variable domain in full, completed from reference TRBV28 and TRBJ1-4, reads DVKVTQSSRYLVKRTGEKVFLECVQDMDHENMFWYRQDPGLGLRLIYFSYDVKMKEKGDIPEGYSVSREKKERFSLILESASTNQTSMYLCASSLSGTGIINEKLFFGSGTQLSVL.

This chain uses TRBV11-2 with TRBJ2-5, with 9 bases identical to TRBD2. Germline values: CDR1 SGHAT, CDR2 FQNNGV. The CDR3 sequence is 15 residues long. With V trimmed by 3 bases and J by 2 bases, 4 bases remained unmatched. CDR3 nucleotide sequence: TGTGCCAGCAGCTTTCTAGCGGGGATTCAAGAGACCCAGTACTTC. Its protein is CASSFLAGIQETQYF.

The chain's CDR3 is CAISGGSKANVLTF. The CDR3 nucleotides read TGTGCCATCAGTGGTGGGTCGAAGGCCAACGTCCTGACTTTC. The V gene is TRBV10-3, the J gene TRBJ2-6; no clear D gene. From germline, CDR1 is ENHRY and CDR2 SYGVKD. V was pared by 4 bases and J by 6 bases, with 10 bases between. The CDR3 has 14 amino acids.

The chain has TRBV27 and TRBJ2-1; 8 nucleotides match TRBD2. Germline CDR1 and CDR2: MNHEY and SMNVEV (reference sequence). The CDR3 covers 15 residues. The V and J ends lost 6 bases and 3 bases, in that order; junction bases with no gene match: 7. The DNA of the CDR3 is TGTGCCAGCAGGAGACTAGCGCTGAGCTACAATGAGCAGTTCTTC. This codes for CASRRLALSYNEQFF.